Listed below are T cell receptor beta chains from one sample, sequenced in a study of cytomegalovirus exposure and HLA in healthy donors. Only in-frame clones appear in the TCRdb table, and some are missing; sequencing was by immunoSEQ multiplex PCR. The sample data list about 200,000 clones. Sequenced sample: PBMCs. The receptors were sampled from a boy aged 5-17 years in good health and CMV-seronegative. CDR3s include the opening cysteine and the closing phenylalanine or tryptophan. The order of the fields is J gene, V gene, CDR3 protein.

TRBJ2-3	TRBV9	CASSVILTDTQYF
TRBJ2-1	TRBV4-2	CASSLVAGGRGNEQFF
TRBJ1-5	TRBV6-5	CASSHRESRNQPQHF
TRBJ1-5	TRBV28	CASSPGTLHSNQPQHF
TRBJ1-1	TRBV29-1	CSVMDGGWTEAFF
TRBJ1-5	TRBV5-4	CASSLARGDNQPQHF
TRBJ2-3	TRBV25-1	CASSGAGGSDGDTQYF
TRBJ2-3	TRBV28	CASSTEGLAAGSDTQYF
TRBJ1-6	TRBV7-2	CASSLDRVSPLHF
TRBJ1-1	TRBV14	CASSHGGVMTEAFF
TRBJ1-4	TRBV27	CASRPPQGKLFF
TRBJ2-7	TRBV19	CASSIGLGFYEQYF
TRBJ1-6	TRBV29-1	CSVEDRQRDNSPLHF
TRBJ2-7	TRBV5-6	CASSYLTGEHEQYF
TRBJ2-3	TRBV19	CASCQGTGETDTQYF
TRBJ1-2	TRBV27	CASRFHRDRGEYGYTF
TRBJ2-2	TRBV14	CASSQQYTGELFF
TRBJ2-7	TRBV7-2	CASSSLRGEQYF